This TCR beta chain was retrieved from a study of blood T cells in healthy people across ages. With 6 bases removed from V and 4 bases from J, the gap between germline ends came to 20 bases. CDR3 size: 15 residues. CDR1 SQVTM and CDR2 ANQGSEA come from the germline V gene. The sample holds a few counts of this clonotype. Then a second PCR, running roughly 7 to 11 cycles, was carried out with a sample-barcoded 5' primer and a J-beta primer mix. One entry per CDR3 protein, called by TCRdb with MiXCR from the 5' RACE reads. The sample holds 800,000 to 1,300,000 distinct CDR3 sequences, under 30% seen once. These records were also assigned to another study, of T cells of mothers and their children.

What was sequenced was blood. This sequence was found in a girl under 10 years old in good health. The chain carries TRBV29-1 and TRBJ2-3; D unresolved. The CDR3 spells CSVARSVDGADTQYF. CDR3 coding DNA: TGCAGCGTCGCCCGGTCTGTAGACGGAGCAGATACGCAGTATTTT.